The 5 T cell receptor beta chains presented below share a single source sample, sequenced in a study of siplizumab effects on memory and regulatory T cells (dated by TCRdb to the late 2010s). For 6 days, cells in the mixed lymphocyte reaction were kept in coculture at 37 degrees C. The antigens for these receptors are not known. Receptor libraries were prepared by the immunoSEQ multiplex PCR assay. The table was pulled from immuneACCESS by TCRdb, which kept in-frame rearrangements only. Such tables lose some clones; where checked, under half of the loss comes from unresolved V genes, and the rest has no known cause. This sample holds 18,000 or so clones; 45% to 60% were observed only once. The top ten hold roughly 5% of the sample. Material for sequencing was CFSE-low (dividing) CD4+ T cells sorted from an allogeneic mixed lymphocyte reaction. These receptors all stem from a human donor in good health; the cells came from an allogeneic mixed lymphocyte reaction.

The rearrangement uses TRBV7-2 and TRBJ2-7; tentatively, D is TRBD2 (5 bases). V was cut by 5 bases and J by 2 bases, with 10 bases left in between. The germline CDR1 and CDR2 sequences are SGHTA and FQGNSA. The CDR3 runs to 13 residues. DNA for the CDR3: TGTGCCAGCAGCCGCAGCGGAGCCTACGAGCAGTACTTC. It specifies CASSRSGAYEQYF. The whole variable domain, remainder taken from reference TRBV7-2 and TRBJ2-7, is GAGVSQSPSNKVTEKGKDVELRCDPISGHTALYWYRQSLGQGLEFLIYFQGNSAPDKSGLPSDRFSAERTGGSVSTLTIQRTQQEDSAVYLCASSRSGAYEQYFGPGTRLTVT.

This chain links TRBV7-2 with TRBJ2-7; TRBD2 aligns across 7 bases. J lost 5 bases, V lost 7 bases, and 11 bases had no gene match. This CDR3 has 14 residues. Per germline, CDR1 SGHTA and CDR2 FQGNSA. CDR3 amino acids: CASTPGREANEQYF. The CDR3 DNA reads as TGTGCCAGCACCCCGGGACGGGAGGCGAACGAGCAGTACTTC. The complete variable domain, with remaining parts taken from reference TRBV7-2 and TRBJ2-7, reads GAGVSQSPSNKVTEKGKDVELRCDPISGHTALYWYRQSLGQGLEFLIYFQGNSAPDKSGLPSDRFSAERTGGSVSTLTIQRTQQEDSAVYLCASTPGREANEQYFGPGTRLTVT.

The rearrangement links TRBV18 to TRBJ2-3; TRBD2 matches 9 bases. The CDR3 spans 15 residues. The germline CDR1 and CDR2 sequences are KGHSH and LQKENI. The V and J ends lost 2 bases and 6 bases, in that order; junction bases with no gene match: 6. The CDR3 sequence: CASSPGGGASDTQYF. In DNA form, the CDR3 reads TGTGCCAGCTCACCAGGCGGGGGGGCCAGTGATACGCAGTATTTT.

This clone was counted a few times. V usage is TRBV7-3 and J usage is TRBJ1-6; tentatively, D is TRBD1 (5 bases). CDR1 and CDR2 from the germline V gene are SGHTA and FQGTGA. This CDR3 spans 13 amino acids. V was cut by 2 bases and J by 8 bases, with 7 bases left in between. The CDR3 bases are TGTGCCAGCAGCTTAGACAGAGATTCACCCCTCCACTTT. Encoded protein: CASSLDRDSPLHF.

This clone was found a few times. This sequence joins TRBV18 and TRBJ2-7, with 10 bases lining up with TRBD2. Germline lookup yields CDR1 KGHSH and CDR2 LQKENI. This CDR3 contains 15 residues. With V trimmed by 6 bases and J by 6 bases, 11 bases remained unmatched. CDR3 bases: TGTGCCAGCTCTCAATACAGCGGGGGGGCAGGCGAGCAGTACTTC. Amino acids: CASSQYSGGAGEQYF.